This T cell receptor (beta chain) is from a study of shared clonotypes between healthy human individuals. V dropped 0 bases and J dropped 3 bases, with 8 bases sitting between them. In germline, CDR1 is GTSNPN, CDR2 SVGIG (reference sequence). The CDR3 contains 14 residues. Study-wide points: Tissue TCR repertoires likely differ from these blood-only repertoires. Naive subsets tended to show greater estimated richness than memory subsets.

As to this clone: Its antigen is currently unknown. Other DNA sequences within the sample encode an identical CDR3.

Deep was the level at which the assay was run. Some clones are missing from TCRdb's copy, which holds only in-frame ones; the method was immunoSEQ multiplex PCR. The repertoire holds more than 2 million clones, over 85% seen once, with 1.5% to 2% in the top ten. Only CD45RO-negative cells positively selected for CCR7 counted as naive CD8 cells, so terminally differentiated effector memory CD45RA+ cells were excluded. The source material was naive CD8+ T cells from PBMCs. This chain uses TRBV30 with TRBJ2-2, with D unresolved. This TCR was sampled from a man aged 18 to 30 in good health. Some clones in this sample may be carry-over from other donors' samples. The CDR3 DNA follows: TGTGCCTGGAGTGTTTTGGGTGACACCGGGGAGCTGTTTTTT. This gives the protein CAWSVLGDTGELFF. The full variable domain, with the rest looked up from reference TRBV30 and TRBJ2-2, is SQTIHQWPATLVQPVGSPLSLECTVEGTSNPNLYWYRQAAGRGLQLLFYSVGIGQISSEVPQNLSASRPQDRQFILSSKKLLLSDSGFYLCAWSVLGDTGELFFGEGSRLTVL.